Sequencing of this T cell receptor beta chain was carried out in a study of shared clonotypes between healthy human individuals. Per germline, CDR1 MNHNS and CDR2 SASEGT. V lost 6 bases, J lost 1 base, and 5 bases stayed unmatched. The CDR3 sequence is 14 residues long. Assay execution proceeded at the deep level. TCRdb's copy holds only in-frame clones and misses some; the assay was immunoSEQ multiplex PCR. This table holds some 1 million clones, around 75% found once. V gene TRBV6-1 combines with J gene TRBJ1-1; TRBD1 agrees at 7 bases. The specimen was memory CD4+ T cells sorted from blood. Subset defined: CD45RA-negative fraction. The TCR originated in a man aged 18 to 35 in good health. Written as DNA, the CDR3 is TGTGCCAGCAGCAGCGGACAGGCGAACACTGAAGCTTTCTTT. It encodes CASSSGQANTEAFF.